This T cell receptor beta chain was recovered during a study of shared clonotypes between healthy human individuals. Whole-study context: With ages of 18 to 49, the donors were two women and three men.

The CDR3 is 11 residues long. CDR1 is MNHNS and CDR2 is SASEGT in the germline V gene. Between the trimmed V and J ends, which lost 0 bases and 14 bases, there was a span of 10 bases. Here immunoSEQ multiplex PCR was the method, and the copy in TCRdb shows in-frame clones only, minus some. The sample yields fewer than 650,000 clones, 76% seen once. The receptor comes from a woman aged 40 to 50 in good health. Some clones in this sample may be carry-over from other donors' samples. V is TRBV6-1 and J is TRBJ1-2; D gene ambiguous. The sample consisted of PBMCs. The CDR3 sequence is CASSEAGPRTF. CDR3 nucleotides: TGTGCCAGCAGTGAAGCTGGGCCGAGGACCTTC.